The rows below give T cell receptor beta chains drawn from one sample of a study of T cell responses to AZD1222 COVID-19 vaccine. Repertoires were generated with immunoSEQ multiplex PCR, while TCRdb's copy carries only in-frame clones and drops some. The table shows 150,000 or so clones, with 90% occurring only once. The sequences come from peripheral blood, collected on day 0 of AZD1222 vaccination. Source of these receptors: an adult in good health. CDR3s include the opening cysteine and the closing phenylalanine or tryptophan. A D gene is named only where the DNA matches it firmly. Only some rows state a clone size, as once, few, many or a class for expanded clones.

abundance: .; j_gene: TRBJ1-3; d_gene: .; v_gene: TRBV7-2; CDR3aa: CASSLGSPRAGNTIYF; CDR3nt: TGTGCCAGCAGCTTAGGAAGTCCCAGGGCCGGAAACACCATATATTTT
abundance: .; j_gene: TRBJ1-5; d_gene: .; v_gene: TRBV6-2/TRBV6-3; CDR3aa: CASSRRDQPQHF; CDR3nt: TGTGCCAGCAGTCGTAGAGATCAGCCCCAGCATTTT
abundance: .; j_gene: TRBJ2-2; d_gene: TRBD1; v_gene: TRBV2; CDR3aa: CASSPPLAGGPGELFF; CDR3nt: TGTGCCAGCAGTCCCCCCTTGGCAGGGGGCCCCGGGGAGCTGTTTTTT
abundance: .; j_gene: TRBJ1-6; d_gene: TRBD1; v_gene: TRBV6-1; CDR3aa: CASSDPDRVSLLDPLHF; CDR3nt: TGTGCCAGCAGTGACCCAGACAGGGTCAGCCTCTTGGACCCCCTCCACTTT
abundance: .; j_gene: TRBJ2-2; d_gene: .; v_gene: TRBV9; CDR3aa: CASSAQTARVGKLFF; CDR3nt: TGTGCCAGCAGCGCCCAGACCGCTAGGGTGGGGAAGCTGTTTTTT
abundance: .; j_gene: TRBJ1-4; d_gene: .; v_gene: TRBV29-1; CDR3aa: CSVMRGDEKLFF; CDR3nt: TGCAGCGTTATGCGGGGTGATGAAAAACTGTTTTTT
abundance: .; j_gene: TRBJ1-5; d_gene: .; v_gene: TRBV18; CDR3aa: CASSPRGGRNQPQHF; CDR3nt: TGTGCCAGCTCACCACGGGGAGGGAGGAATCAGCCCCAGCATTTT
abundance: .; j_gene: TRBJ1-2; d_gene: TRBD1; v_gene: TRBV5-6; CDR3aa: CASSSTGANYGYTF; CDR3nt: TGTGCCAGCAGCTCGACAGGGGCTAACTATGGCTACACCTTC
abundance: few; j_gene: TRBJ2-3; d_gene: .; v_gene: TRBV27; CDR3aa: CASSLISSTDTQYF; CDR3nt: TGTGCCAGCAGTTTAATTTCGAGCACAGATACGCAGTATTTT
abundance: .; j_gene: TRBJ2-7; d_gene: .; v_gene: TRBV5-1; CDR3aa: CASSLGAAQIYEQYF; CDR3nt: TGCGCCAGCAGCTTGGGGGCAGCCCAAATCTACGAGCAGTACTTC
abundance: .; j_gene: TRBJ1-4; d_gene: .; v_gene: TRBV5-6; CDR3aa: CASSDRLKLFF; CDR3nt: TGTGCCAGCAGCGACAGGTTAAAACTGTTTTTT
abundance: .; j_gene: TRBJ1-1; d_gene: .; v_gene: TRBV5-4; CDR3aa: CASSRSGPLNTEAFF; CDR3nt: TGTGCCAGCAGCCGCAGCGGCCCCTTGAACACTGAAGCTTTCTTT
abundance: .; j_gene: TRBJ1-5; d_gene: .; v_gene: TRBV9; CDR3aa: CASSVSEGFGQPQHF; CDR3nt: TGTGCCAGCAGCGTATCCGAAGGGTTCGGCCAGCCCCAGCATTTT
abundance: .; j_gene: TRBJ1-3; d_gene: .; v_gene: TRBV5-4; CDR3aa: CASSSTGRGSGNTIYF; CDR3nt: TGTGCCAGCAGCTCAACAGGGAGAGGCTCTGGAAACACCATATATTTT
abundance: .; j_gene: TRBJ2-7; d_gene: .; v_gene: TRBV15; CDR3aa: CPCAGPLEQYF; CDR3nt: TGTCCCTGTGCGGGCCCACTCGAGCAGTACTTC
abundance: .; j_gene: TRBJ1-3; d_gene: .; v_gene: TRBV18; CDR3aa: CASSPTSGGSSGNTIYF; CDR3nt: TGTGCCAGCTCACCCACATCGGGAGGGAGCTCTGGAAACACCATATATTTT
abundance: .; j_gene: TRBJ1-5; d_gene: .; v_gene: TRBV28; CDR3aa: CASMYGFYSNQPQHF; CDR3nt: TGTGCCAGCATGTACGGCTTTTATAGCAATCAGCCCCAGCATTTT
abundance: .; j_gene: TRBJ1-2; d_gene: .; v_gene: TRBV28; CDR3aa: CASSLWGGYTF; CDR3nt: TGTGCCAGCAGTTTATGGGGTGGCTACACCTTC
abundance: .; j_gene: TRBJ2-5; d_gene: .; v_gene: TRBV24-1; CDR3aa: CATSDLVSTETQYF; CDR3nt: TGTGCCACCAGTGATTTGGTGTCCACAGAGACCCAGTACTTC
abundance: .; j_gene: TRBJ2-1; d_gene: TRBD1; v_gene: TRBV27; CDR3aa: CASSLYRDRDNEQFF; CDR3nt: TGTGCCAGCAGTTTATATAGGGACAGGGACAATGAGCAGTTCTTC
abundance: .; j_gene: TRBJ1-4; d_gene: .; v_gene: TRBV5-1; CDR3aa: CASSTTSDGIHEKLFF; CDR3nt: TGCGCCAGCAGCACAACGAGCGACGGGATTCATGAAAAACTGTTTTTT
abundance: .; j_gene: TRBJ1-1; d_gene: .; v_gene: TRBV2; CDR3aa: CASSEGVGNTEAFF; CDR3nt: TGTGCCAGCAGTGAAGGGGTGGGGAACACTGAAGCTTTCTTT
abundance: .; j_gene: TRBJ1-1; d_gene: .; v_gene: TRBV4-1; CDR3aa: CASSQDRRGNTEAFF; CDR3nt: TGCGCCAGCAGCCAAGATCGCCGGGGGAACACTGAAGCTTTCTTT
abundance: .; j_gene: TRBJ1-1; d_gene: .; v_gene: TRBV11-2; CDR3aa: CASSLARVGILNTEAFF; CDR3nt: TGTGCCAGCAGCTTAGCCAGGGTCGGTATTTTGAACACTGAAGCTTTCTTT
abundance: once; j_gene: TRBJ1-5; d_gene: .; v_gene: TRBV20-1; CDR3aa: CSASPGYLQPQHF; CDR3nt: TGCAGTGCTAGTCCAGGGTACTTGCAGCCCCAGCATTTT
abundance: once; j_gene: TRBJ2-1; d_gene: .; v_gene: TRBV29-1; CDR3aa: CSAEGGKVSYNEQFF; CDR3nt: TGCAGCGCCGAAGGCGGAAAGGTCTCCTACAATGAGCAGTTCTTC
abundance: .; j_gene: TRBJ2-1; d_gene: .; v_gene: TRBV28; CDR3aa: CASRNYNEQFF; CDR3nt: TGTGCCAGCAGGAACTACAATGAGCAGTTCTTC
abundance: .; j_gene: TRBJ1-2; d_gene: .; v_gene: TRBV4-3; CDR3aa: CASSQDYPASYGYTF; CDR3nt: TGCGCCAGCAGCCAAGATTATCCGGCCTCCTATGGCTACACCTTC
abundance: .; j_gene: TRBJ1-4; d_gene: TRBD1; v_gene: TRBV7-2; CDR3aa: CASSYRGLNEKLFF; CDR3nt: TGTGCCAGCAGTTACAGGGGCCTTAATGAAAAACTGTTTTTT
abundance: .; j_gene: TRBJ1-1; d_gene: .; v_gene: TRBV11-1; CDR3aa: CASSPGVGTEAFF; CDR3nt: TGTGCCAGCAGCCCGGGGGTGGGGACTGAAGCTTTCTTT
abundance: once; j_gene: TRBJ1-2; d_gene: .; v_gene: TRBV18; CDR3aa: CASSPLPGQSYGYTF; CDR3nt: TGTGCCAGCTCACCCCTCCCGGGGCAGTCCTATGGCTACACCTTC
abundance: .; j_gene: TRBJ1-5; d_gene: .; v_gene: TRBV30; CDR3aa: CAWAGSHEFGQPQHF; CDR3nt: TGTGCCTGGGCCGGTTCCCATGAATTTGGTCAGCCCCAGCATTTT
abundance: .; j_gene: TRBJ1-2; d_gene: .; v_gene: TRBV18; CDR3aa: CASSPSAPRTDYGYTF; CDR3nt: TGTGCCAGCTCACCAAGCGCCCCAAGGACGGACTATGGCTACACCTTC
abundance: .; j_gene: TRBJ2-6; d_gene: TRBD2; v_gene: TRBV5-1; CDR3aa: CASSFLSGGPSGANVLTF; CDR3nt: TGCGCCAGCAGCTTCCTTAGCGGGGGACCCTCTGGGGCCAACGTCCTGACTTTC
abundance: .; j_gene: TRBJ2-5; d_gene: TRBD2; v_gene: TRBV5-1; CDR3aa: CASSVTSGIQETQYF; CDR3nt: TGCGCCAGCAGCGTGACTAGCGGGATCCAAGAGACCCAGTACTTC
abundance: .; j_gene: TRBJ1-2; d_gene: .; v_gene: TRBV4-3; CDR3aa: CASSQDPVPLSGYTF; CDR3nt: TGCGCCAGCAGCCAAGATCCAGTCCCCCTATCGGGCTACACCTTC
abundance: .; j_gene: TRBJ1-6; d_gene: .; v_gene: TRBV3-1/TRBV3-2; CDR3aa: CASSQDSLISPLHF; CDR3nt: TGTGCCAGCAGCCAAGACAGCCTCATTTCACCCCTCCACTTT
abundance: .; j_gene: TRBJ1-4; d_gene: .; v_gene: TRBV28; CDR3aa: CASSFPQNEKLFF; CDR3nt: TGTGCCAGCAGTTTCCCTCAAAATGAAAAACTGTTTTTT
abundance: .; j_gene: TRBJ1-6; d_gene: .; v_gene: TRBV9; CDR3aa: CASNSGWDSPLHF; CDR3nt: TGTGCCAGCAATTCAGGGTGGGATTCACCCCTCCACTTT
abundance: .; j_gene: TRBJ2-7; d_gene: TRBD1; v_gene: TRBV24-1; CDR3aa: CATSDPGTGRGEQYF; CDR3nt: TGTGCCACCAGTGATCCAGGGACAGGGAGAGGCGAGCAGTACTTC
abundance: .; j_gene: TRBJ1-2; d_gene: .; v_gene: TRBV7-3; CDR3aa: CASSLREGKAYGYTF; CDR3nt: TGTGCCAGCAGCTTAAGGGAAGGGAAGGCATATGGCTACACCTTC
abundance: .; j_gene: TRBJ1-2; d_gene: .; v_gene: TRBV5-6; CDR3aa: CASSFGKKIDYGYTF; CDR3nt: TGTGCCAGCAGCTTCGGAAAGAAAATCGACTATGGCTACACCTTC
abundance: .; j_gene: TRBJ1-5; d_gene: .; v_gene: TRBV27; CDR3aa: CASSLLSVSNQPQHF; CDR3nt: TGTGCCAGCAGTTTATTGTCAGTTAGCAATCAGCCCCAGCATTTT
abundance: .; j_gene: TRBJ2-7; d_gene: .; v_gene: TRBV9; CDR3aa: CASSVGGLTHEQYF; CDR3nt: TGTGCCAGCAGCGTAGGAGGCCTAACCCACGAGCAGTACTTC
abundance: .; j_gene: TRBJ2-1; d_gene: TRBD2; v_gene: TRBV19; CDR3aa: CASTRWLAGTYNEQFF; CDR3nt: TGTGCCAGTACCCGGTGGCTAGCGGGGACCTACAATGAGCAGTTCTTC
abundance: .; j_gene: TRBJ2-5; d_gene: .; v_gene: TRBV9; CDR3aa: CASTIGGVAGQETQYF; CDR3nt: TGTGCCAGCACCATAGGGGGGGTGGCAGGGCAGGAGACCCAGTACTTC
abundance: .; j_gene: TRBJ2-7; d_gene: .; v_gene: TRBV10-2; CDR3aa: CASKPSEMLDEQYF; CDR3nt: TGCGCCAGCAAACCAAGCGAAATGCTAGACGAGCAGTACTTC
abundance: .; j_gene: TRBJ2-6; d_gene: TRBD2; v_gene: TRBV9; CDR3aa: CASSGGANVLTF; CDR3nt: TGTGCCTCTAGCGGGGGGGCCAACGTCCTGACTTTC
abundance: .; j_gene: TRBJ2-1; d_gene: TRBD2; v_gene: TRBV3-1/TRBV3-2; CDR3aa: CASSGFGTSSHNEQFF; CDR3nt: TGTGCCAGCAGCGGGTTCGGGACTAGCTCCCACAATGAGCAGTTCTTC
abundance: .; j_gene: TRBJ1-3; d_gene: .; v_gene: TRBV5-4; CDR3aa: CASSLSGSGGSGNTIYF; CDR3nt: TGTGCCAGCAGCTTGTCCGGCTCGGGGGGGTCTGGAAACACCATATATTTT
abundance: once; j_gene: TRBJ2-7; d_gene: .; v_gene: TRBV13; CDR3aa: CASSFAPARNEQYF; CDR3nt: TGTGCCAGCAGCTTTGCCCCGGCTAGGAACGAGCAGTACTTC
abundance: .; j_gene: TRBJ1-4; d_gene: .; v_gene: TRBV29-1; CDR3aa: CSVASTWTGQPKLFF; CDR3nt: TGCAGCGTTGCCTCAACCTGGACGGGGCAGCCAAAACTGTTTTTT
abundance: once; j_gene: TRBJ1-3; d_gene: .; v_gene: TRBV6-2/TRBV6-3; CDR3aa: CASSAQLDGGNTIYF; CDR3nt: TGTGCCAGCAGCGCCCAGTTGGACGGCGGAAACACCATATATTTT
abundance: .; j_gene: TRBJ1-1; d_gene: TRBD1; v_gene: TRBV19; CDR3aa: CASSIGGRGRVTNTEAFF; CDR3nt: TGTGCCAGTAGTATAGGTGGCAGGGGGCGCGTAACTAACACTGAAGCTTTCTTT
abundance: .; j_gene: TRBJ2-2; d_gene: TRBD2; v_gene: TRBV6-1; CDR3aa: CASSETSGRALNTGELFF; CDR3nt: TGTGCCAGCAGTGAGACTAGCGGGAGGGCATTGAACACCGGGGAGCTGTTTTTT
abundance: .; j_gene: TRBJ1-3; d_gene: .; v_gene: TRBV7-6; CDR3aa: CASSLGSGNSGNTIYF; CDR3nt: TGTGCCAGCAGCTTAGGATCAGGCAACTCTGGAAACACCATATATTTT
abundance: .; j_gene: TRBJ2-7; d_gene: .; v_gene: TRBV19; CDR3aa: CASSMLISYEQYF; CDR3nt: TGTGCCAGTAGTATGCTGATATCCTACGAGCAGTACTTC